This T cell receptor (beta chain) was captured in a study of blood T cell repertoires in COVID-19. The method was immunoSEQ multiplex PCR; TCRdb's version includes in-frame clones alone and lacks a portion of them. The data contain about 150,000 clones, roughly nine tenths of them singletons. The TCR was taken from a woman in her seventies with acute or convalescent COVID-19. The sample consisted of peripheral blood.

Here the CDR3 reads CASSYFWSSGGETQYF. As DNA, the CDR3 is TGTGCCAGCAGTTACTTTTGGTCTAGCGGGGGAGAGACCCAGTACTTC. This chain joins TRBV6-5 and TRBJ2-5; 10 bases line up with TRBD2. The CDR3 loop spans 16 amino acids. Germline assignment: CDR1 MNHEY and CDR2 SVGAGI. Trimming at V came to 1 base and at J to 4 bases, leaving 6 bases not matched to a gene.